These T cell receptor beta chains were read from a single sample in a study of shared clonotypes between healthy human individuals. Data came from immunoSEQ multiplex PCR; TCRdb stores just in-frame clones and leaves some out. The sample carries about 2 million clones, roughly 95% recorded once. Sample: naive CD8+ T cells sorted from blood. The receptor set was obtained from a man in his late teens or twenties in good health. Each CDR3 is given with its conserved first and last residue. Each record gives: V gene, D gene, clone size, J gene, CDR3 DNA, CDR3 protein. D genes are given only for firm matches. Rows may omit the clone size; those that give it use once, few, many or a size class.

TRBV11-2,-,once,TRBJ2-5,TGTGCCAGCAGCTTGGCTTCAACGGAGACCCAGTACTTC,CASSLASTETQYF
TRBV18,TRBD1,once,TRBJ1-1,TGTGCCAGCTCACCCAGGACAGGGAAGTTGGACACTGAAGCTTTCTTT,CASSPRTGKLDTEAFF
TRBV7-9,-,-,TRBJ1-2,TGTGCCAGCAGCCCGGGGACCTCACTTGGGCTTAACTATGGCTACACCTTC,CASSPGTSLGLNYGYTF
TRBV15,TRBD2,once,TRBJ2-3,TGTGCCACCAGCAGAGATCTTATGGCGGGGGGGAGCACAGATACGCAGTATTTT,CATSRDLMAGGSTDTQYF
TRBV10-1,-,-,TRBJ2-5,TGCGCCAGCAGGAGCCGTGGGACCCAGTACTTC,CASRSRGTQYF
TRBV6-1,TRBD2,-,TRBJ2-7,TGTGCCAGCAGTGTCACTAGCGGGGTACCCTACGAGCAGTACTTC,CASSVTSGVPYEQYF
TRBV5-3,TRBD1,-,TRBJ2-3,TGTGCCAGAAGAAGACAGGGCCGCACAGATACGCAGTATTTT,CARRRQGRTDTQYF
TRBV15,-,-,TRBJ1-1,TGTGCCACCAGCAGAGATGAGGGGGTTGTTGAAGCTTTCTTT,CATSRDEGVVEAFF
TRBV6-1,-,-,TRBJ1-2,TGTGCCAGCAGTTTCAATGGTGATGGCTACACCTTC,CASSFNGDGYTF
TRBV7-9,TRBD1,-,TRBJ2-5,TGTGCCAGCAGCCCGCGGACAGGGGGCGTAGAGACCCAGTACTTC,CASSPRTGGVETQYF
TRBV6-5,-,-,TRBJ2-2,TGTGCCAGCTCGCAGCGGGACACCTACACCGGGGAGCTGTTTTTT,CASSQRDTYTGELFF
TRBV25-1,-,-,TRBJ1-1,TGTGCCAGCAGTGAATATGGGGACAACGAACAGGACACTGAAGCTTTCTTT,CASSEYGDNEQDTEAFF
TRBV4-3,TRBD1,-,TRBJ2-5,TGCGCCAGCAGCCAAAACAGGGGGCTGGGGCAAGAGACCCAGTACTTC,CASSQNRGLGQETQYF
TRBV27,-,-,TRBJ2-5,TGTGCCAGCAGGTCCGGGGGTACCCAGTACTTC,CASRSGGTQYF
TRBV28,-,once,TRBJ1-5,TGTGCCAGCAGTTTTGAGCAGCCCCAGCATTTT,CASSFEQPQHF
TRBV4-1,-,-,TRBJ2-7,TGCGCCAGCAGCCAAGAACCCAGGGCAAGTGGGCAGTACTTC,CASSQEPRASGQYF
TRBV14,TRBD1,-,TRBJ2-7,TGTGCCAGCAGCCAATGGACAGGGTTCTACGAGCAGTACTTC,CASSQWTGFYEQYF
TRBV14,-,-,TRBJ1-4,TGTGCCAGCAGCCAACAGGGAAATGGGAAACTGTTTTTT,CASSQQGNGKLFF
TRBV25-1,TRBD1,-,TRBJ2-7,TGTGCCAGCAGTGGATCCGGGACAGCTTACGAGCAGTACTTC,CASSGSGTAYEQYF
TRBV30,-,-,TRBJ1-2,TGTGCCTGGAGTGTAATCGGAGAAGGAGGCTACACCTTC,CAWSVIGEGGYTF
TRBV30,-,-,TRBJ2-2,TGTGCCTGGAGTGTACTGGGATGGGAGCTGTTTTTT,CAWSVLGWELFF
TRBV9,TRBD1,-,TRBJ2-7,TGTGCCAGCAGCCCTTGGACAGGGGCCTCCTACGAGCAGTACTTC,CASSPWTGASYEQYF
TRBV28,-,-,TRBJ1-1,TGTGCCAGCAGTTTAGTGGTAATGAACACTGAAGCTTTCTTT,CASSLVVMNTEAFF
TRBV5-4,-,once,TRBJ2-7,TGTGCCAGCAGCTCCCCGTGGAGCTCCTACGAGCAGTACTTC,CASSSPWSSYEQYF
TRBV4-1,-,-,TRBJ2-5,TGCGCCAGCAGCCAAGATAGGGGCTCGGGGGAGACCCAGTACTTC,CASSQDRGSGETQYF
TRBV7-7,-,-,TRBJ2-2,TGTGCCACGGGGGCAGGGCATGCCGGGGAGCTGTTTTTT,CATGAGHAGELFF
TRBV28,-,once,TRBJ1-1,TGTGCCAGCAGCCCTAACACTGAAGCTTTCTTT,CASSPNTEAFF
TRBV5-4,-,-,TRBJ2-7,TGTGCCAGCAGCTTGCTCCCGGGGAGTGTAGAGCAGTACTTC,CASSLLPGSVEQYF
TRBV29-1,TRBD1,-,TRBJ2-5,TGCAGCGTTGAAAACCCAGGCAGGGGGGAGACCCAGTACTTC,CSVENPGRGETQYF
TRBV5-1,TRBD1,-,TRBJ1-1,TGCGCCAGCAGCTTCAGGGGGCAGGGGCTGAACACTGAAGCTTTCTTT,CASSFRGQGLNTEAFF
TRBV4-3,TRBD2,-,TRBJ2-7,TGCGCCAGCAGCCCCCGGACTAGCGGGAGGTTCTACGAGCAGTACTTC,CASSPRTSGRFYEQYF
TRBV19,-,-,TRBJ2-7,TGTGCCAGTAGTCCGGTCGGACAAACTGACGAGCAGTACTTC,CASSPVGQTDEQYF
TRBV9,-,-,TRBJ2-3,TGTGCCAGCAGCGTAGTAGGGACGCACACAGATACGCAGTATTTT,CASSVVGTHTDTQYF
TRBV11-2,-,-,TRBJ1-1,TGTGCCAGCAGCTCGCTAAGTCTCGGTTCCACTGAAGCTTTCTTT,CASSSLSLGSTEAFF
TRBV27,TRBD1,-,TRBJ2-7,TGTGCCAGCAGTCTCGGTCCGGGACAGATCTACGAGCAGTACTTC,CASSLGPGQIYEQYF
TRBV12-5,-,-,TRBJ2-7,TGTGCTAGTGCCCCGGACAGTACCTACGAGCAGTACTTC,CASAPDSTYEQYF
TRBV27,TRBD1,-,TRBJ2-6,TGTGCCAGCAGTTCGGAACCGACAGGGTTCGGTGGGGCCAACGTCCTGACTTTC,CASSSEPTGFGGANVLTF
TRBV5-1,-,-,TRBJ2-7,TGCGCCAGCAGCACCAAGAACTACGAGCAGTACTTC,CASSTKNYEQYF